The present T cell receptor beta chain was sequenced within a study of vaccination and CD4 T cells after COVID-19. Treatment denoted: roughly nine-day PBMC culture with coronavirus spike peptide pools or control peptides (ViraFEST assay). Sequencing of cultured CD4+ T cell DNA used the Oncomine TCR Beta short-read assay. TCRdb used MiXCR to reprocess the PCR reads, holding one entry per CDR3 protein. The sample comprises about 15,000 distinct CDR3 sequences, 21% of which are singletons, and 9.5% to 15% rests with the top ten. Germline CDR1 LNHDA, CDR2 SQIVND (reference sequence). V lost 3 bases, J lost 0 bases, and 5 bases lay in between. This CDR3 region has 13 residues. Points on this clonotype: Its antigen is not identified.

This clonotype was obtained from a human donor who received a COVID-19 vaccine. The sample in question was CD4+ T cells from blood, cultured in vitro, obtained before SARS-CoV-2 vaccination. The chain links TRBV19 to TRBJ1-2; D remains unclear. The CDR3 loop is CASSMQANYGYTF. The CDR3, as DNA: TGTGCCAGTAGTATGCAAGCTAACTATGGCTACACCTTC.